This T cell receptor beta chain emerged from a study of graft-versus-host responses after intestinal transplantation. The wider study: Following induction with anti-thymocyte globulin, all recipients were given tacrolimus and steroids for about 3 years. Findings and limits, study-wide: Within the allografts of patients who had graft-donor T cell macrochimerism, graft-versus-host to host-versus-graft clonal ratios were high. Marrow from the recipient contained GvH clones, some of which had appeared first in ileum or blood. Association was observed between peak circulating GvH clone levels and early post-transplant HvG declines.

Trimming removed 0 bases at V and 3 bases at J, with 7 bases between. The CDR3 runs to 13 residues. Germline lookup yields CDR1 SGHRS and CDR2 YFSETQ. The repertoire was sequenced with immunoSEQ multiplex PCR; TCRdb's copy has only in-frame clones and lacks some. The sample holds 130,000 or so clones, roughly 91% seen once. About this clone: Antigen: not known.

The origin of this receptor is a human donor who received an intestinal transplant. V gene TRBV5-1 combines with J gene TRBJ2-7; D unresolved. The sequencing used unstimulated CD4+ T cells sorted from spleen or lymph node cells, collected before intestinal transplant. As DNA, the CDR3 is TGCGCCAGCAGCTTGGAACATAGCTACGAGCAGTACTTC. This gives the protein CASSLEHSYEQYF.